The 27 T cell receptor beta chains below were found in one sample sequenced in a study of T cells in women clearing cervical HPV infection. The repertoire was sequenced with immunoSEQ multiplex PCR; TCRdb's copy has only in-frame clones and lacks some. The specimen's table records some 40,000 clones. The sample was blood buffy coat. Source of these receptors: a woman aged 18-69 years with a cervical HPV16 infection that either progressed to CIN3+ or cleared (not recorded which).

A remark on this clone: The CDR3 end falls 3 residues outside the read, so it is completed with the germline J gene. The genes are TRBV29-1 and TRBJ2-2; 12 nucleotides match TRBD1. The CDR3 totals 15 residues. Germline assignment: CDR1 SQVTM and CDR2 ANQGSEA. CDR3 DNA, as far as it was read: TGCAGCGTTGTTGGGACAGGGGGCGAGGGTGAAAAG. It is translated as CSVVGTGGEGEK. The full CDR3 reads CSVVGTGGEGEKLFF.

In regard to this clone: The read ends 3 residues early relative to the CDR3; the germline J gene fills the gap. The chain joins TRBV28 to TRBJ1-2; D is unresolved. The CDR3 runs 17 residues. Germline V gene lookup returns CDR1 MDHEN and CDR2 SYDVKM. CDR3 DNA, as far as it was read: TGTGCCAGCAGTTTACGGGGAAGACTAGCGGGCTCCTACGAC. Translation: CASSLRGRLAGSYD. The CDR3 as a whole reads CASSLRGRLAGSYDYTF.

As to this clone: Read data end 3 residues before the CDR3 end; the end is taken from the germline J gene. The chain recombines TRBV14 with TRBJ2-1, with 7 bases fitting TRBD2. Trimming took 1 base from V and 0 from J; bases not matched to a gene: 6. Germline V gives CDR1 SGHDN, CDR2 FVKESK. This CDR3 has 17 residues. CDR3 DNA (partial): TGTGCCAGCAGCCAAGTGTTCTGGGACTACTCCTACAATGAG. Residues: CASSQVFWDYSYNE. The complete CDR3 protein is CASSQVFWDYSYNEQFF.

Comment on this clone: The read finishes 3 residues shy of the CDR3 end, and the germline J gene is used to complete it. The chain combines TRBV5-6 with TRBJ2-5, with 10 bases aligning to TRBD1. The CDR3 loop spans 15 amino acids. CDR1 is SGHDT, CDR2 YYEEEE, per germline. Trimming removed 3 bases from V and 5 bases from J; junction bases left unmatched: 7. The CDR3 loop is CASSWGQGLVETQYF. CDR3 DNA, as far as it was read: TGTGCCAGCAGCTGGGGACAGGGGCTTGTTGAGACC. The whole variable domain, remainder taken from reference TRBV5-6 and TRBJ2-5, is DAGVTQSPTHLIKTRGQQVTLRCSPKSGHDTVSWYQQALGQGPQFIFQYYEEEERQRGNFPDRFSGHQFPNYSSELNVNALLLGDSALYLCASSWGQGLVETQYFGPGTRLLVL.

Details on this clone: Read data end 3 residues before the CDR3 end; the end is taken from the germline J gene. V and J are TRBV6-2 or TRBV6-3 and TRBJ1-5, with D perhaps matching TRBD1 (6 bases). This CDR3 is 15 amino acids long. Germline V gene sequence: CDR1 MNHEY, CDR2 SVGEGT. V was trimmed by 0 bases and J by 2 bases, leaving 8 bases between them. CDR3 DNA, as far as it was read: TGTGCCAGCAGTTACTCAGGGGGAGGCAATCAGCCC. This translates into CASSYSGGGNQP. The CDR3 in its entirety is CASSYSGGGNQPQHF.

About this clone: Sequencing ends 3 residues short of the CDR3 end; the germline J gene provides the rest. The chain recombines TRBV30 with TRBJ2-1; possibly TRBD2 for D (5 bases). Germline CDR1 GTSNPN, CDR2 SVGIG (reference sequence). V lost 1 base and J 4 bases, leaving 8 bases between the germline ends. The CDR3 consists of 13 residues. CDR3 DNA, as far as it was read: TGTGCCTGGAGTGCGGGGATATACAATGAG. Protein product: CAWSAGIYNE. The entire CDR3 sequence reads CAWSAGIYNEQFF.

Notes on this clone: The junction does not match germline at one end; this may be a read error. CDR3 sequence reads: CAGSQGAYDEQFF. The covered CDR3 bases are TGTGCCGGCTCACAGGGGGCCTACGATGAG. This chain links TRBV19 with TRBJ2-1, with TRBD1 identical over 9 bases. The read falls 3 residues short of the CDR3 end, and the missing part is taken from the germline J gene. The CDR3 totals 13 residues. Germline-derived CDR1 and CDR2 are LNHDA and SQIVND (reference sequence).

Partial CDR3 DNA: TGTGCCAGCAGCGTGGACAGGGGTGAGGTTGGTTCACCC. It specifies CASSVDRGEVGSP. In full, the CDR3 is CASSVDRGEVGSPLHF. This chain links TRBV2 with TRBJ1-6; 9 nucleotides agree with TRBD1. The CDR3 end lies 3 residues beyond the end of the read and is filled in from the germline J gene. V shed 6 bases, J shed 9 bases, and the junction held 12 bases outside the gene matches. The CDR3 runs 16 residues. Per the germline V gene, CDR1 is SNHLY and CDR2 is FYNNEI.

Comment on this clone: The read falls 3 residues short of the CDR3 end, and the missing part is taken from the germline J gene. The V and J genes are TRBV10-3 and TRBJ1-2; possibly TRBD1 for D (5 bases). Germline V gene sequence: CDR1 ENHRY, CDR2 SYGVKD. The V gene lost 6 bases and the J gene lost 4 bases, with 12 bases spanning the gap. The CDR3 contains 13 residues. The CDR3 bases that were read are TGTGCCATCAGGACCGACAGTTTCTATGGC. Translating gives CAIRTDSFYG. The CDR3 as a whole reads CAIRTDSFYGYTF.

The sequenced CDR3 bases are TGTGCCAGCAGGATGTCTACAGGGTCTAACTACGAC. Its translation: CASRMSTGSNYD. The full CDR3 protein is CASRMSTGSNYDYTF. The rearrangement links TRBV5-5 to TRBJ1-2, with a tentative D call TRBD1 (6 bases). The read falls 3 residues short of the CDR3 end, and the missing part is taken from the germline J gene. The CDR3 contains 15 residues. Germline loops: CDR1 SGHKS, CDR2 YYEKEE (reference sequence).

Concerning this clone: The read ends 3 residues early relative to the CDR3; the germline J gene fills the gap. The chain employs TRBV2 and TRBJ1-2; TRBD1 agrees at 7 bases. Per germline, CDR1 SNHLY and CDR2 FYNNEI. The CDR3 is 13 amino acids. The part of the CDR3 DNA that was read is TGTGCCAGCAGTGGACAGGGAGGGTCGGGC. Its protein product is CASSGQGGSG. The complete CDR3 protein is CASSGQGGSGYTF.

About this clone itself: Coverage ceases 3 residues before the CDR3 finishes, and the germline J gene fills in the end. V usage is TRBV18 and J usage is TRBJ2-7, with D maybe TRBD1 (6 bases). Germline V gives CDR1 KGHSH, CDR2 LQKENI. V dropped 4 bases and J dropped 3 bases, with 10 bases sitting between them. CDR3 length: 13 amino acids. The covered CDR3 bases are TGTGCCAGCTCACGACAGGACAGCTACGAG. Translated, it gives CASSRQDSYE. The full CDR3 protein reads CASSRQDSYEQYF.

Concerning this clone: The CDR3 end falls 3 residues outside the read, so it is completed with the germline J gene. The rearrangement uses TRBV6-2 or TRBV6-3 and TRBJ1-5; possibly TRBD1 for D (6 bases). Trimming cost V 2 bases and J 8 bases, with 13 bases left between them. Germline V CDR1 and CDR2: MNHEY, SVGEGT. The length of the CDR3 is 14 residues. CDR3 bases read: TGTGCCAGCAGTTACGGGGACACCGTGGAGCCC. This sequence encodes CASSYGDTVEP. The CDR3, in full, reads CASSYGDTVEPQHF.

A note on this clone: The read finishes 3 residues shy of the CDR3 end, and the germline J gene is used to complete it. V is TRBV20-1 and J is TRBJ2-1, with 15 bases matching TRBD2. Unmatched junction bases numbered 9, after V lost 0 bases and J lost 9 bases. The CDR3 runs to 17 residues. CDR1 is DFQATT and CDR2 is SNEGSKA in the germline V gene (reference sequence). The CDR3 sequence is CSARDSRTSGRVSEQFF. The sequenced part of the CDR3 DNA is TGCAGTGCTAGAGATAGTAGGACTAGCGGGAGGGTTAGTGAG.

Note on this clone: The CDR3 extends 3 residues past the end of the read, so its final part is completed from the germline J gene. The chain links TRBV20-1 to TRBJ2-3, with 8 bases that match TRBD2. Germline V lookup: CDR1 DFQATT, CDR2 SNEGSKA (reference sequence). This CDR3 has 15 residues. The CDR3 DNA, read in part, is TGCAGTGCTAGAGATCTGCGGGAGGCCCAAGAGACG. Translating gives CSARDLREAQET. The full-length CDR3 reads as CSARDLREAQETQYF.

As for this clone: The read falls 3 residues short of the CDR3 end, and the missing part is taken from the germline J gene. The chain carries TRBV5-1 and TRBJ1-4; D may be TRBD1 (5 bases). The CDR3 is 15 residues long. Deletions cut 3 bases from V and 5 bases from J, with 14 bases between. Germline lookup yields CDR1 SGHRS and CDR2 YFSETQ. CDR3 DNA (partial): TGCGCCAGCAGCTCCCAAATAGGGGAAAATGAAAAA. It is translated as CASSSQIGENEK. The whole CDR3 reads CASSSQIGENEKLFF. Complete variable domain (other parts from reference TRBV5-1 and TRBJ1-4): KAGVTQTPRYLIKTRGQQVTLSCSPISGHRSVSWYQQTPGQGLQFLFEYFSETQRNKGNFPGRFSGRQFSNSRSEMNVSTLELGDSALYLCASSSQIGENEKLFFGSGTQLSVL.

On this clone itself: The read comes to an end 3 residues before the CDR3 does, leaving the germline J gene to fill in the end. This chain links TRBV6-2 or TRBV6-3 with TRBJ1-1; D ambiguous. CDR1 is MNHEY and CDR2 is SVGEGT in the germline V gene. CDR3 length: 11 residues. The CDR3 loop reads CASSYQREAFF. CDR3 DNA (partial): TGTGCCAGCAGTTATCAACGGGAA.

To note about this clone: The sequence runs out 3 residues before the end of the CDR3; the remainder is reconstructed from the germline J gene. The chain uses TRBV20-1 and TRBJ2-7; 14 bases agree with TRBD2. Germline V gene sequence: CDR1 DFQATT, CDR2 SNEGSKA (reference sequence). V trimming: 4 bases; J trimming: 2 bases; junction bases outside the gene matches: 10. The CDR3 consists of 17 residues. The part of the CDR3 DNA that was read is TGCAGTGCTAAGCCACCGGGACTAGCGGGGGTTACCTACGAG. Translated: CSAKPPGLAGVTYE. The whole CDR3 reads CSAKPPGLAGVTYEQYF.

Remarks on this clone: The read ends 3 residues before the CDR3 terminus; that terminus is restored from the germline J gene. This chain links TRBV5-6 with TRBJ2-2; D may be TRBD2 (6 bases). This CDR3 has 13 amino acids. The germline gives CDR1 SGHDT, CDR2 YYEEEE. Trimming stripped 2 bases from V and 6 bases from J, with 8 bases between. The CDR3 bases that were read are TGTGCCAGCAGCTTTCTAGCGTCCGGGGAG. Its translation: CASSFLASGE. The entire CDR3 reads CASSFLASGELFF. The variable domain in full, completed from reference TRBV5-6 and TRBJ2-2, reads DAGVTQSPTHLIKTRGQQVTLRCSPKSGHDTVSWYQQALGQGPQFIFQYYEEEERQRGNFPDRFSGHQFPNYSSELNVNALLLGDSALYLCASSFLASGELFFGEGSRLTVL.

A remark on this clone: The read comes to an end 3 residues before the CDR3 does, leaving the germline J gene to fill in the end. This chain connects TRBV11-3 to TRBJ2-5, with 14 bases aligning to TRBD2. This CDR3 region has 14 residues. The germline CDR1 and CDR2 sequences are SGHNT and YENEEA. After removal of 6 bases from V and 5 bases from J, the junction contained 2 bases not matched to a gene. The part of the CDR3 DNA that was read is TGTGCCAGCAGGGGACTAGCGGGAGTCGAGACC. Translated, it gives CASRGLAGVET. The full CDR3 reads CASRGLAGVETQYF.

To note about this clone: The read falls 3 residues short of the CDR3 end, and the missing part is taken from the germline J gene. The chain uses TRBV7-6 and TRBJ1-2; D might be TRBD1 (5 bases). The V gene's germline CDR1 is SGHVS and CDR2 FNYEAQ. The CDR3 has 18 residues. This CDR3 is CASSPTFYGGGPGDTYTF. The CDR3 DNA, read in part, is TGTGCCAGCAGCCCCACATTCTACGGGGGAGGTCCTGGGGATACC.

With regard to this clone: Sequencing ends 3 residues short of the CDR3 end; the germline J gene provides the rest. The chain employs TRBV20-1 and TRBJ1-5, with D hard to call. Trimming took off 1 base at V and 5 bases at J, with 12 bases between the two ends. Germline V gene lookup returns CDR1 DFQATT and CDR2 SNEGSKA (reference sequence). The CDR3 is 14 amino acids. The chain's CDR3 is CSARGQKIYQPQHF. CDR3 bases read: TGCAGTGCTAGAGGGCAGAAGATATATCAGCCC.

Note on this clone: The CDR3 end lies 3 residues beyond the end of the read and is filled in from the germline J gene. The chain combines TRBV11-3 with TRBJ2-5, with 8 bases aligning to TRBD1. This CDR3 has 14 amino acids. The V and J ends lost 3 bases and 5 bases, in that order; junction bases with no gene match: 5. The germline gives CDR1 SGHNT, CDR2 YENEEA. The DNA read from the CDR3 is TGTGCCAGCAGCTTGGCAGGGGGCGGGGAGACC. Its protein product is CASSLAGGGET. From start to end, the CDR3 is CASSLAGGGETQYF.

With regard to this clone: The CDR3 goes on 3 residues after the read ends, and that part is filled in from the germline J gene. The chain is built from TRBV19 and TRBJ1-2; 7 bases are shared with TRBD1. The germline V gene has CDR1 LNHDA and CDR2 SQIVND (reference sequence). With V trimmed by 7 bases and J by 5 bases, 7 bases remained unmatched. This CDR3 region has 13 residues. Incomplete CDR3 DNA: TGTGCCAGTAAAGGACAGGCAACTTATGGC. Encoded protein: CASKGQATYG. The full CDR3 is CASKGQATYGYTF. Complete variable domain (other parts from reference TRBV19 and TRBJ1-2): DGGITQSPKYLFRKEGQNVTLSCEQNLNHDAMYWYRQDPGQGLRLIYYSQIVNDFQKGDIAEGYSVSREKKESFPLTVTSAQKNPTAFYLCASKGQATYGYTFGSGTRLTVV.

As for this clone: The read terminates 3 residues ahead of where the CDR3 ends, so the germline J gene completes it. The J gene is TRBJ2-1, the V gene TRBV2, with D possibly matching TRBD1 (8 bases). The V end was cut by 2 bases, the J end by 5 bases, with 19 bases between. The CDR3 runs to 17 residues. CDR1 SNHLY and CDR2 FYNNEI come from the germline V gene. The sequenced CDR3 bases are TGTGCCAGCAGTGAATATTACGGACAGGGAGGGGACAATGAG. This translates into CASSEYYGQGGDNE. The CDR3, in full, reads CASSEYYGQGGDNEQFF. The full variable domain, with the rest looked up from reference TRBV2 and TRBJ2-1, is EPEVTQTPSHQVTQMGQEVILRCVPISNHLYFYWYRQILGQKVEFLVSFYNNEISEKSEIFDDQFSVERPDGSNFTLKIRSTKLEDSAMYFCASSEYYGQGGDNEQFFGPGTRLTVL.

A word on this clone: The CDR3 end falls 3 residues outside the read, so it is completed with the germline J gene. The rearrangement links TRBV7-8 to TRBJ2-7, with D tentatively TRBD2 (6 bases). There are 13 residues in the CDR3. Germline-derived CDR1 and CDR2 are SGHVS and FQNEAQ. V was pared by 6 bases and J by 5 bases, with 14 bases between. The covered CDR3 bases are TGTGCCAGCAGTCGGGGGACCGGTGACGAG. Protein sequence: CASSRGTGDE. Given in full, the CDR3 is CASSRGTGDEQYF.

About this clone: The read stops 3 residues short of the end of the CDR3; the missing end is completed from the germline J gene. This chain uses TRBV5-6 with TRBJ2-5; 10 nucleotides align to TRBD2. Germline lookup yields CDR1 SGHDT and CDR2 YYEEEE. The V segment lost 0 bases and the J segment 7 bases; nucleotides outside the gene matches: 3. This CDR3 has 14 residues. The sequenced part of the CDR3 DNA is TGTGCCAGCAGCTTGGGGGTAGCGGGGGGGACC. As protein: CASSLGVAGGT. Given in full, the CDR3 is CASSLGVAGGTQYF.